This T cell receptor (beta chain) was sequenced during a study of neurological immune-mediated disorders. Whole-study findings and limits: The level of TCR clonal expansion was highest in patients with HTLV-1-associated myelopathy and lowest in multiple sclerosis, where it fell below the level seen in healthy controls.

J lost 5 bases, V lost 2 bases, and 10 bases had no gene match. The CDR3 is made up of 16 amino acids. CDR1 and CDR2 (germline): SGHNT, YYREEE (reference sequence). Time point described: technical triplicate 2. The sorted libraries took under 1.2 million CD4+ or CD8+ T cells. From 15-18 subjects, every sequencing run obtained over 190 million TCR-beta sequences. In TCRdb, the 5' RACE reads were re-called with MiXCR into one record per CDR3 protein. The table includes 25,000 to 35,000 distinct CDR3 sequences, approximately 12% detected once. In this sample, this clonotype turned up many times. Its antigen is undetermined.

The specimen was CD4+ T cells from blood. The rearrangement joins TRBV5-4 to TRBJ2-5; 9 bases fit TRBD2. The source is a female donor with HTLV-1-associated myelopathy (HAM/TSP). The DNA for the CDR3 is TGTGCCAGCAGCTTTGGGGGGCTAGCGGGGCGCGAGACCCAGTACTTC. It encodes CASSFGGLAGRETQYF.